Detailed here is one TCR beta chain. This sample stems from a study of blood T cells in healthy people across ages. A sample-barcoded 5' primer and a J-beta primer mix were used in a second PCR of about 7 to 11 cycles. TCRdb recomputed calls from the 5' RACE reads with MiXCR, one row per CDR3 protein. The sample has approximately 850,000 distinct CDR3 sequences, more than 40% seen once; the top ten hold roughly 18%. CDR1 is MDHEN, CDR2 SYDVKM, per germline. Germline trimming cut 5 bases from V and 3 bases from J; bases unmatched to any gene: 4. This CDR3 region has 15 residues. Sequencing was carried out using blood. J is TRBJ2-7 and V is TRBV28, with 13 positions matching TRBD2. The receptor comes from a man aged 55 to 69 in good health. The CDR3 nucleotides are TGTGCCAGCAGTAAGGGACTAGCGGGGCTCTACGAGCAGTACTTC. Its translation is CASSKGLAGLYEQYF. Supplemented by reference TRBV28 and TRBJ2-7, the full variable domain reads DVKVTQSSRYLVKRTGEKVFLECVQDMDHENMFWYRQDPGLGLRLIYFSYDVKMKEKGDIPEGYSVSREKKERFSLILESASTNQTSMYLCASSKGLAGLYEQYFGPGTRLTVT.